The rows below give T cell receptor beta chains drawn from one sample of a study of blood T cell repertoires in COVID-19. Repertoires were generated with immunoSEQ multiplex PCR, while TCRdb's copy carries only in-frame clones and drops some. This table holds 150,000 to 200,000 clones, 80% to 85% found once. Sequenced input: peripheral blood. These receptors came from a woman aged 70 to 79 with COVID-19, enrolled during active disease. Both conserved end residues are part of each CDR3. D genes are given only for firm matches. The listing skips clone size in some rows; elsewhere it reads once, few, many or a size class.

j_call cdr3_length v_call d_call clone_size cdr3_nt cdr3_aa
TRBJ1-2 12 TRBV12-3/TRBV12-4 . . TGTGCCAGCCAGGGGTTTGGCTATGGCTACACCTTC CASQGFGYGYTF
TRBJ2-7 15 TRBV28 . once TGTGCCAGCAGTTTGGTAACAGGGCTCCCCTACGAGCAGTACTTC CASSLVTGLPYEQYF
TRBJ2-5 14 TRBV28 . . TGTGCCAGCAGTTACACTAGGAACCAAGAGACCCAGTACTTC CASSYTRNQETQYF
TRBJ2-7 14 TRBV5-5 . . TGTGCCAGCAGCCGGACGGACTACTCCTACGAGCAGTACTTC CASSRTDYSYEQYF
TRBJ2-2 17 TRBV28 . . TGTGCCAGCAGAGAAGGTGGAGGCGGATCGAACACCGGGGAGCTGTTTTTT CASREGGGGSNTGELFF
TRBJ2-1 11 TRBV5-4 . . TGTGCCAGCAGCTTTCGCAATGAGCAGTTCTTC CASSFRNEQFF
TRBJ1-1 13 TRBV6-2/TRBV6-3 TRBD1 . TGTGCCAGCAGTCTCCTAGGGACAGTGAAGTATTTCTTT CASSLLGTVKYFF
TRBJ2-7 13 TRBV6-5 TRBD1 . TGTGCCAGCAGTTGGGACAGGGGCTACGAGCAGTACTTC CASSWDRGYEQYF
TRBJ1-2 13 TRBV18 . . TGTGCCAGCTCACCACGGGCAGGGGACGGCTACACCTTC CASSPRAGDGYTF
TRBJ1-2 12 TRBV7-8 . medium-sized TGTGCCAGTACTGGGGGGTTCTATGGCTACACCTTC CASTGGFYGYTF
TRBJ1-1 14 TRBV5-6 . . TGTGCCAGCAGCTTGGTGAGCCTGAACACTGAAGCTTTCTTT CASSLVSLNTEAFF
TRBJ2-1 17 TRBV5-1 TRBD2 . TGCGCCAGCAGCTACGGCCGGGCGGGGAGGGCCCCCAATGAGCAGTTCTTC CASSYGRAGRAPNEQFF
TRBJ1-6 14 TRBV3-1/TRBV3-2 . . TGTGCCAGCAGGGGGGAGGGGCAAAATTCACCCCTCCACTTT CASRGEGQNSPLHF
TRBJ1-2 14 TRBV6-2/TRBV6-3 . . TGTGCCAGCAGTTACTTGGTGAGGGAGGAAGGCTACACCTTC CASSYLVREEGYTF
TRBJ2-7 13 TRBV2 . once TGTGCCAGCAGCCTGGGACAAACCTACGAGCAGTACTTC CASSLGQTYEQYF
TRBJ2-1 15 TRBV19 TRBD2 once TGTGCCAGTAGTATCCTAGCGGGAGGTGAGAGTGAGCAGTTCTTC CASSILAGGESEQFF
TRBJ2-7 14 TRBV19 . . TGTGCCAGTAGTCTTAGCGGTAGCTCCTACGAGCAGTACTTC CASSLSGSSYEQYF
TRBJ2-2 17 TRBV18 TRBD2 . TGTGCCAGCTCACCAACCGCCCGGCTAGCGGGATTCGGGGAGCTGTTTTTT CASSPTARLAGFGELFF
TRBJ1-3 13 TRBV12-3/TRBV12-4 TRBD1 . TGTGCCAGCGGGCAGGGGGCTGGAAACACCATATATTTT CASGQGAGNTIYF
TRBJ1-5 14 TRBV20-1 TRBD1 . TGCAGTGCTAGTTCAGGGGGCGAGGGTCAGCCCCAGCATTTT CSASSGGEGQPQHF
TRBJ1-2 13 TRBV7-2 TRBD1 . TGTGCCAGCAGCTTCACAGGGGGCTATGGCTACACCTTC CASSFTGGYGYTF
TRBJ1-6 19 TRBV10-1 TRBD1 . TGCGCCAGCAGTGACTCGGGACAGGGGGCTAATTACGATAATTCACCCCTCCACTTT CASSDSGQGANYDNSPLHF
TRBJ1-2 15 TRBV27 . . TGTGCCAGCAAGTTCATGGGAGCAGGGGCCTATGGCTACACCTTC CASKFMGAGAYGYTF
TRBJ1-5 15 TRBV6-1 . once TGTGCCAGCAGTGAAGTAGGGGGTAGCAATCAGCCCCAGCATTTT CASSEVGGSNQPQHF
TRBJ2-5 15 TRBV7-2 TRBD2 . TGTGCCAGCATCGTTAGCGGGAGGCCGGGAGAGACCCAGTACTTC CASIVSGRPGETQYF
TRBJ2-1 13 TRBV11-2 . once TGTGCCAGCAGCTTAGACAGGGCCGATGAGCAGTTCTTC CASSLDRADEQFF
TRBJ1-4 11 TRBV19 . . TGTGCCAGTAGTGTCAGTGAAAAACTGTTTTTT CASSVSEKLFF
TRBJ2-3 17 TRBV7-9 . few TGTGCCAGCAGCGAGACCCGCAGGTCAGTCGGCGCAGATACGCAGTATTTT CASSETRRSVGADTQYF
TRBJ1-1 12 TRBV28 TRBD1 . TGTGCCGCCAGGGGGGTGATCACTGAAGCTTTCTTT CAARGVITEAFF
TRBJ1-1 14 TRBV19 . . TGTGCCAGTATGGGGGAGGTCCCGAACACTGAAGCTTTCTTT CASMGEVPNTEAFF
TRBJ2-2 18 TRBV24-1 . . TGTGCCACCAGTGATTGGGCCCCTGGGACTGTGAACACCGGGGAGCTGTTTTTT CATSDWAPGTVNTGELFF
TRBJ2-7 15 TRBV28 TRBD2 once TGTGCCAGCAGTAGGGGCCTAGCGGGAGGTTACGAGCAGTACTTC CASSRGLAGGYEQYF
TRBJ1-3 16 TRBV12-2 . many TGTGCAAGTCGCTTAGCGCAAGGGGGCGCGGGAAACACCATATATTTT CASRLAQGGAGNTIYF
TRBJ1-5 13 TRBV7-2 . . TGTGCCAGCAGCTTAGACAGCAGTCAGCCCCAGCATTTT CASSLDSSQPQHF
TRBJ1-6 16 TRBV28 TRBD1 . TGTGCCAGCAGTTTATCCGTACGGGACAGTAGGTCACCCCTCCACTTT CASSLSVRDSRSPLHF
TRBJ2-7 12 TRBV25-1 . few TGTGCCAGCAACAGAGGGTTCTACGAGCAGTACTTC CASNRGFYEQYF
TRBJ2-2 15 TRBV10-3 . . TGTGCCATCAGGACGGGGGGCCAGAACACCGGGGAGCTGTTTTTT CAIRTGGQNTGELFF
TRBJ2-3 14 TRBV6-5 TRBD2 . TGTGCCAGCAGCCTGACTAGCCCCACAGATACGCAGTATTTT CASSLTSPTDTQYF
TRBJ1-3 16 TRBV28 TRBD1 . TGTGCCAGCAGTTCCGGATCGGGACAGGGGAGGAACACCATATATTTT CASSSGSGQGRNTIYF
TRBJ1-1 13 TRBV10-3 TRBD1 . TGTGCCATCAGGGACAGGGAGGTGGGTGAAGCTTTCTTT CAIRDREVGEAFF
TRBJ1-2 14 TRBV15 . . TGTGCCACCAGCAGAGATCAAGGGGTCGGTGGCTACACCTTC CATSRDQGVGGYTF
TRBJ2-1 16 TRBV3-1/TRBV3-2 TRBD2 once TGTGCCAGCAGCCAAGAAAGCGGGAGGTCTTACAATGAGCAGTTCTTC CASSQESGRSYNEQFF
TRBJ2-1 17 TRBV27 TRBD2 once TGTGCCAGCAGTTTCCGGACTAGCGGGGGATCCTACAATGAGCAGTTCTTC CASSFRTSGGSYNEQFF
TRBJ1-3 10 TRBV12-3/TRBV12-4 . . TGTGCCAGCGCGGCAAACACCATATATTTT CASAANTIYF
TRBJ1-1 15 TRBV5-4 . once TGTGCCAGCAGCTTGGCCCGGGGAGAGAACACTGAAGCTTTCTTT CASSLARGENTEAFF
TRBJ1-1 14 TRBV6-5 TRBD1 . TGTGCCAGCAGCCAGGGGGCAGGGGACACTGAAGCTTTCTTT CASSQGAGDTEAFF
TRBJ1-4 13 TRBV11-1 TRBD1 . TGTGCCAGCACCCAGGGGGACGGCGAAAAACTGTTTTTT CASTQGDGEKLFF
TRBJ1-6 15 TRBV7-3 TRBD1 few TGTGCCAGCAGCTTATACGGGACAGGGACTTCACCCCTCCACTTT CASSLYGTGTSPLHF
TRBJ2-1 14 TRBV19 . . TGTGCCAGTAGTATAGTGCAGGGGCTAGATGAGCAGTTCTTC CASSIVQGLDEQFF
TRBJ1-2 14 TRBV3-1/TRBV3-2 TRBD1 . TGTGCCAGCAGCCAATCAGGGGGCCATTATGGCTACACCTTC CASSQSGGHYGYTF
TRBJ1-5 17 TRBV27 TRBD1 . TGTGCCAGCAGTTTATCGACAGGGAGGCGGCAAGGTCAGCCCCAGCATTTT CASSLSTGRRQGQPQHF
TRBJ2-5 15 TRBV11-2 TRBD2 . TGTGCCAGCAGCTGGACTAGCGGGAATGGGGAGACCCAGTACTTC CASSWTSGNGETQYF
TRBJ1-3 15 TRBV5-1 TRBD1 once TGCGCCAGCAGCTTGGGACAGGGACTGGGAAACACCATATATTTT CASSLGQGLGNTIYF
TRBJ1-1 14 TRBV2 TRBD1 . TGTGCCAGTTTAACCGGGACAGGGAGCACTGAAGCTTTCTTT CASLTGTGSTEAFF
TRBJ2-1 12 TRBV5-1 . . TGCGCCAGCAGCCCAGAACGTAATGAGCAGTTCTTC CASSPERNEQFF
TRBJ1-1 15 TRBV7-8 TRBD1 . TGTGCCAGCAGCACCCAGGGGGTGCAGAACACTGAAGCTTTCTTT CASSTQGVQNTEAFF
TRBJ1-2 13 TRBV3-1/TRBV3-2 . . TGTGCCAGCAGCCAAGGTCAGTCCTATGGCTACACCTTC CASSQGQSYGYTF